Presented here are 6 T cell receptor beta chains from one specimen sequenced in a study of blood T cell repertoires in COVID-19. Sequenced by immunoSEQ multiplex PCR; TCRdb stores in-frame clones only, minus some. The data show a few hundred thousand clones, more than 70% seen once. The sample taken for sequencing was PBMCs or T cells enriched from blood (not recorded which). Source of these receptors: a young woman who had recovered from COVID-19.

The J gene is TRBJ2-3, the V gene TRBV7-9, with a weak D call TRBD2 (5 bases). This CDR3 spans 15 amino acids. Germline CDR1 SEHNR, CDR2 FQNEAQ (reference sequence). V shed 6 bases and J shed 6 bases, with 19 bases lying between them. The DNA for the CDR3 is TGTGCCAGCAGTCACGGACGTGAGAGGGCCGATACGCAGTATTTT. The encoded protein is CASSHGRERADTQYF. Complete variable domain (other parts from reference TRBV7-9 and TRBJ2-3): DTGVSQNPRHKITKRGQNVTFRCDPISEHNRLYWYRQTLGQGPEFLTYFQNEAQLEKSRLLSDRFSAERPKGSFSTLEIQRTEQGDSAMYLCASSHGRERADTQYFGPGTRLTVL.

This clone was counted once. The rearrangement joins TRBV4-2 to TRBJ2-5; TRBD2 matches at 7 bases. The germline gives CDR1 LGHNA, CDR2 YNFKEQ. J was trimmed by 5 bases and V by 0 bases; bases with no gene match: 9. The CDR3 consists of 16 residues. CDR3 coding DNA: TGTGCCAGCAGCCAAGAAGTGCGACGGGGGGAGGAGACCCAGTACTTC. This sequence encodes CASSQEVRRGEETQYF.

This chain uses TRBV19 with TRBJ1-1, with TRBD1 as a possible D gene (5 bases). V lost 1 base, J lost 4 bases, and 16 bases lay in between. Germline V CDR1 and CDR2: LNHDA, SQIVND (reference sequence). CDR3 length: 16 residues. CDR3 sequence: CASSIAILLGGTEAFF. CDR3 DNA sequence: TGTGCCAGTAGTATAGCTATTTTGTTGGGGGGCACTGAAGCTTTCTTT. Looking up the rest from reference TRBV19 and TRBJ1-1 gives the full variable domain: DGGITQSPKYLFRKEGQNVTLSCEQNLNHDAMYWYRQDPGQGLRLIYYSQIVNDFQKGDIAEGYSVSREKKESFPLTVTSAQKNPTAFYLCASSIAILLGGTEAFFGQGTRLTVV.

The rearrangement joins TRBV4-1 to TRBJ2-5, with D possibly being TRBD2 (6 bases). The germline CDR1 and CDR2 sequences are MGHRA and YSYEKL. This CDR3 comprises 13 residues. V lost 4 bases and J 5 bases, leaving 11 bases between the germline ends. The CDR3 region has the DNA TGCGCCAGCAGCCCCCGGGCGGGGGAGACCCAGTACTTC. Protein sequence: CASSPRAGETQYF.

This chain joins TRBV27 and TRBJ1-6; D perhaps matches TRBD1 (6 bases). V was pared by 1 base and J by 8 bases, with 18 bases between. Germline V CDR1 and CDR2: MNHEY, SMNVEV (reference sequence). This CDR3 spans 17 amino acids. DNA of the CDR3: TGTGCCAGCAGTTTATACGGGACACCAGGACGAGATTCACCCCTCCACTTT. Protein product: CASSLYGTPGRDSPLHF.

V usage is TRBV4-3 and J usage is TRBJ1-2; no reliable D call. Germline CDR1 and CDR2: LGHNA and YSLEER. Trimming took off 1 base at V and 4 bases at J, with 10 bases between the two ends. This CDR3 has 14 residues. The CDR3 region has the DNA TGCGCCAGCAGCCAAGTGGCCTCCCCCTATGGCTACACCTTC. Translation: CASSQVASPYGYTF.